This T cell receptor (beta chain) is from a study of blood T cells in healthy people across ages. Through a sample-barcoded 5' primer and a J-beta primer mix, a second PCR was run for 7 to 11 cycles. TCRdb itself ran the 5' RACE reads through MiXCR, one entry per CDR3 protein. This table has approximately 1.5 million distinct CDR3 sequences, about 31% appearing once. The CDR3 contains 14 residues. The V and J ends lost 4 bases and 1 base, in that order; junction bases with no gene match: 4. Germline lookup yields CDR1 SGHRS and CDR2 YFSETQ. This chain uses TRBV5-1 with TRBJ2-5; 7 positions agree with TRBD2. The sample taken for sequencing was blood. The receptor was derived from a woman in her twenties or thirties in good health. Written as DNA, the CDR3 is TGCGCCAGCAGCCAAAGACTAGCCCAAGAGACCCAGTACTTC. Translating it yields CASSQRLAQETQYF. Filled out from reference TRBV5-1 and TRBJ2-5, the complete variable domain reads KAGVTQTPRYLIKTRGQQVTLSCSPISGHRSVSWYQQTPGQGLQFLFEYFSETQRNKGNFPGRFSGRQFSNSRSEMNVSTLELGDSALYLCASSQRLAQETQYFGPGTRLLVL.